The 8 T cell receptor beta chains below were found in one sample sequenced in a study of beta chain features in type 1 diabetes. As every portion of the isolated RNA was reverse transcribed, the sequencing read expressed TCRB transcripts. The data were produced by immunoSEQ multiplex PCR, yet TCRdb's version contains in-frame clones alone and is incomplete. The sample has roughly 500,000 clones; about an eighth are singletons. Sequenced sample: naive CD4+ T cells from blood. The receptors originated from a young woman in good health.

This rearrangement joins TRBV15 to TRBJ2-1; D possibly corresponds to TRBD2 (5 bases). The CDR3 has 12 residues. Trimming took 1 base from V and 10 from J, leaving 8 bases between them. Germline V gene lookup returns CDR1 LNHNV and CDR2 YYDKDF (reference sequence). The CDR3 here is CATSRGGPEQFF. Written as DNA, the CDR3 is TGTGCCACCAGCAGAGGCGGGCCAGAGCAGTTCTTC.

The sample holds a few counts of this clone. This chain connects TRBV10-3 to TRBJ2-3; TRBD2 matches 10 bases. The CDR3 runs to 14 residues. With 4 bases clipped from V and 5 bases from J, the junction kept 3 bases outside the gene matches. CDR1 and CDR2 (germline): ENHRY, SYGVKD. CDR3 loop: CAISGTSGGDTQYF. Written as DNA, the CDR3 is TGTGCCATCAGTGGGACTAGCGGTGGAGATACGCAGTATTTT.

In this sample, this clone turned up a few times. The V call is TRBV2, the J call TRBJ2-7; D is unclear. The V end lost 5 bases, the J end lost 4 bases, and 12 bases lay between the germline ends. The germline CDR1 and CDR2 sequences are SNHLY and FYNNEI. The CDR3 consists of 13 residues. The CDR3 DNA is TGTGCCAGCAGTCGTAATTGGCGTTACGAGCAGTACGTC. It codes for CASSRNWRYEQYV.

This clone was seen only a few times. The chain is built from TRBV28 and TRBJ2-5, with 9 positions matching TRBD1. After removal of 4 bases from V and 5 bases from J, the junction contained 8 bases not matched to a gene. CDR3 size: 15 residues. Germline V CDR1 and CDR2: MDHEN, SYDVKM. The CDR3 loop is CASSSRGGTGETQYF. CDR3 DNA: TGTGCCAGCAGTTCGAGAGGGGGGACAGGGGAGACCCAGTACTTC.

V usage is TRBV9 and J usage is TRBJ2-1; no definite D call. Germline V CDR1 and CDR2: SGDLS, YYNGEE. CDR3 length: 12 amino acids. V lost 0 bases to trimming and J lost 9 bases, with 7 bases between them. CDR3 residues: CASSVGRSEQFF. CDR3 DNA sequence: TGTGCCAGCAGCGTAGGCCGAAGTGAGCAGTTCTTC.

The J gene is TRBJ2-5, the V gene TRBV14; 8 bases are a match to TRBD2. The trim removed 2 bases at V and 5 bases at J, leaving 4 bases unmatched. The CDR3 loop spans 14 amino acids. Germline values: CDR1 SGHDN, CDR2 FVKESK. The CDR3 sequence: CASSQLAGVETQYF. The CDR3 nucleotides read TGTGCCAGCAGCCAACTAGCGGGTGTGGAGACCCAGTACTTC.

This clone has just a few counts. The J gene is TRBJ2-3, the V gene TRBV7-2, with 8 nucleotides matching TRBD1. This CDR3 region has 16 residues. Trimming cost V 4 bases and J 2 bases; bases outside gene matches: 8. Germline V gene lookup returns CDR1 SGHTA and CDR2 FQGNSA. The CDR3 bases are TGTGCCAGCAGCTCCAGGGGGCGGAGGACCACAGATACGCAGTATTTT. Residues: CASSSRGRRTTDTQYF.

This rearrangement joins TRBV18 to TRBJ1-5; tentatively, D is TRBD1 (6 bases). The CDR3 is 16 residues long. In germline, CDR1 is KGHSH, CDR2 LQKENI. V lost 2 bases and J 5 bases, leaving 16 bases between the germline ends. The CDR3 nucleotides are TGTGCCAGCTCACCAGGGGCGGGGGGCAAGGATCAGCCCCAGCATTTT. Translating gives CASSPGAGGKDQPQHF.